The rows below give T cell receptor beta chains drawn from one sample of a study of a mutant IDH1 vaccine in newly diagnosed glioma. Profiled with immunoSEQ multiplex PCR; TCRdb holds only in-frame clones, not every one. Among tens of thousands of clones listed, roughly four fifths were seen once. No antigen has been identified for these receptors. The starting material was PBMCs, obtained from a glioma patient whose treatment included an IDH1 peptide vaccine. The receptors originated from a man between 40 and 49 years old with glioma. The CDR3 runs from the conserved cysteine through the conserved F or W. The order of the fields is D gene, clone size, V gene, J gene, CDR3 protein. A D gene is named only where the DNA matches it firmly. Clone size, where shown, is once, few, many, or a class for clones that have expanded.

>NA|NA|TRBV4-3|TRBJ2-2
CASSQDAGNSDTGELFF
>NA|NA|TRBV5-1|TRBJ1-1
CASSLVPAGTTEAFF
>NA|NA|TRBV27|TRBJ1-1
CASSWTGTNTEAFF
>NA|NA|TRBV30|TRBJ1-1
CAWSVANTEAFF
>NA|NA|TRBV27|TRBJ2-1
CATIAVEQFF
>NA|NA|TRBV5-4|TRBJ2-2
CASNPEGRTGELFF
>NA|NA|TRBV27|TRBJ2-1
CASSRRPGAATDNEQFF
>TRBD1|NA|TRBV4-1|TRBJ2-3
CASSQRQGAGGTDTQYF
>NA|NA|TRBV21-1|TRBJ2-7
CASSKIGLSSYEQYF
>NA|NA|TRBV10-1|TRBJ2-3
CASSDQFDTDTQYF
>TRBD1|few|TRBV18|TRBJ1-1
CASSPLEWDRVLSLIAFF
>NA|NA|TRBV7-9|TRBJ2-7
CASSPEEPHPEQYF
>NA|few|TRBV7-2|TRBJ1-1
CASSLAGRNTEAFF
>NA|NA|TRBV5-4|TRBJ1-4
CASSPNPNSATNEKLFF
>NA|NA|TRBV29-1|TRBJ1-1
CSVGGFDTEAFF
>NA|NA|TRBV27|TRBJ2-5
CASSYTQGSETQYF
>NA|NA|TRBV7-9|TRBJ1-1
CASSPGRQANTEAFF
>NA|NA|TRBV7-8|TRBJ1-3
CASSSAGTIYF
>TRBD2|NA|TRBV29-1|TRBJ2-1
CSVDPLAGVFNEQFF
>NA|NA|TRBV12-5|TRBJ2-6
CASGLGTHTGANVLTF
>NA|NA|TRBV7-7|TRBJ2-5
CASSPGGIGGVGETQYF
>NA|once|TRBV5-4|TRBJ1-4
CASSLGGEANEKLFF
>TRBD1|NA|TRBV30|TRBJ2-1
CAWTKGGTGANEQFF
>NA|NA|TRBV2|TRBJ2-1
CASLYPQSSYNEQFF
>TRBD1|NA|TRBV7-6|TRBJ2-7
CASSLETGDVEQYF
>NA|NA|TRBV19|TRBJ2-2
CASSIRAGSGELFF
>NA|NA|TRBV5-1|TRBJ2-7
CASSWTLTYEQYF
>NA|NA|TRBV7-9|TRBJ1-2
CASSLQENYGYTF
>NA|NA|TRBV6-5|TRBJ1-1
CASSYRQGFDTEAFF
>NA|once|TRBV10-1|TRBJ2-2
CASSGTTGELFF
>TRBD2|NA|TRBV9|TRBJ2-2
CASSPRAGTNTGELFF
>NA|NA|TRBV4-3|TRBJ2-1
CASSPILWAYYNEQFF
>NA|NA|TRBV7-9|TRBJ1-1
CASSLRGWDTEAFF
>NA|once|TRBV7-2|TRBJ2-3
CASRLGQTYTDTQYF
>NA|many|TRBV10-2|TRBJ2-1
CASRDHSSYNEQFF
>TRBD1|NA|TRBV15|TRBJ2-1
CATSRDQGQGSNEQFF
>NA|few|TRBV14|TRBJ2-7
CASSHSRYEQYF
>NA|few|TRBV21-1|TRBJ1-3
CASSKWRQKAFHYRPIYF
>NA|NA|TRBV19|TRBJ1-2
CASSISSGSGYTF
>NA|NA|TRBV6-6|TRBJ1-4
CASSYSTGNEKLFF